The clone carrying this T cell receptor beta chain came up a few times. V dropped 4 bases and J dropped 5 bases, with 12 bases sitting between them. This CDR3 is 13 amino acids long. Germline CDR1 reads SNHLY; CDR2 reads FYNNEI. TCRdb fed the RT-PCR reads into MiXCR, producing one record per CDR3 protein. The table has some 570,000 distinct CDR3 sequences, about 11% seen once; the top ten hold 11%. The sample is drawn from a study of response to subunit inactivated influenza vaccine. The sample was also reused in another study, on T cells expressing NK-cell markers. That paper states: The cDNA for TCR beta came from 5'RACE template switching with UMIs. Sequencing of TCR beta repertoires drew on sorted CD3+CD56+NKG2C+, CD3+CD56+NKG2C- and CD3+CD56-NKG2C+ T cells. The authors sequenced eight donors, of whom seven were HCMV-seropositive and one was seronegative. The dominant NKG2C+ clonotypes represented about 1.0-7.0% of CD8+ T cells in over 5 donors. Topping the CD3+CD56-NKG2C+ fraction as well were these clonotypes, in a handful of donors.

V is TRBV2 and J is TRBJ2-7; D is unresolved. Sequenced material: PBMCs from blood, taken on the day of vaccination. This TCR came from a middle-aged man who received an inactivated influenza vaccine. CDR3 in DNA: TGTGCCAGCAGTGTCGGAGAAGTCAACGAGCAGTACTTC. Translation: CASSVGEVNEQYF.